These T cell receptor beta chains were read from a single sample in a study of PD-L1 blockade in urothelial cancer. TCRdb's table, derived via immunoSEQ multiplex PCR, lists solely in-frame clones and lacks some. This table has about 84,000 clones, approximately 90% appearing once. The source was PBMCs, collected around atezolizumab (anti-PD-L1) treatment. The source of these receptors is a man between 60 and 75 years old with urothelial cancer. The CDR3 runs from the conserved cysteine through the conserved F or W. A D gene is named only where the DNA matches it firmly. Not all rows give a size; the values are once, few, many and, for expanded clones, a class.

D gene,clone size,J gene,V gene,CDR3 protein,CDR3 DNA
NA,NA,TRBJ2-7,TRBV6-5,CASSYSSGVEQYF,TGTGCCAGCAGTTACTCGTCAGGGGTCGAGCAGTACTTC
NA,few,TRBJ1-5,TRBV30,CAWSTTPGGSNQPQHF,TGTGCCTGGAGTACAACCCCCGGCGGGAGCAATCAGCCCCAGCATTTT
TRBD1,NA,TRBJ2-2,TRBV18,CASSPDRDPGELFF,TGTGCCAGCTCACCTGACAGGGACCCCGGGGAGCTGTTTTTT
TRBD1,NA,TRBJ2-1,TRBV23-1,CASSHRDRVMDNEQFF,TGCGCCAGCAGTCACCGGGACAGGGTCATGGACAATGAGCAGTTCTTC
NA,NA,TRBJ1-3,TRBV7-9,CASSSPNSFSGNTIYF,TGTGCCAGCAGCTCCCCGAACTCTTTCTCTGGAAACACCATATATTTT
NA,NA,TRBJ1-1,TRBV4-2,CASSQGGGVTEAFF,TGTGCCAGCAGCCAAGGAGGAGGGGTAACTGAAGCTTTCTTT
NA,NA,TRBJ2-3,TRBV10-2,CASSPSYGFSTDTQYF,TGCGCCAGCTCCCCTAGCTATGGATTTAGCACAGATACGCAGTATTTT
TRBD1,NA,TRBJ1-2,TRBV10-3,CAISAQGARAEGYTF,TGTGCCATCAGTGCACAGGGGGCGCGCGCGGAGGGCTACACCTTC
NA,few,TRBJ2-3,TRBV5-4,CASSLGVDTQYF,TGTGCCAGCAGCTTGGGCGTGGATACGCAGTATTTT
TRBD2,NA,TRBJ2-3,TRBV7-8,CASSLTSGTDTQYF,TGTGCCAGCAGCTTGACTAGCGGAACAGATACGCAGTATTTT
TRBD2,NA,TRBJ2-3,TRBV9,CASSVDSGVSTDTQYF,TGTGCCAGCAGCGTAGATAGCGGGGTAAGCACAGATACGCAGTATTTT
TRBD1,NA,TRBJ2-2,TRBV29-1,CSAGTGVTGELFF,TGCAGCGCCGGGACAGGGGTCACCGGGGAGCTGTTTTTT
TRBD2,once,TRBJ2-1,TRBV9,CASSAGTSGNNEQFF,TGTGCCAGCAGTGCCGGGACTAGCGGAAATAATGAGCAGTTCTTC
TRBD2,NA,TRBJ2-1,TRBV4-3,CASSQDVFGTSGKGEQFF,TGCGCCAGCAGCCAAGATGTATTTGGGACTAGCGGGAAAGGTGAGCAGTTCTTC
NA,NA,TRBJ2-7,TRBV21-1,CASSPASGRAALEQYF,TGTGCCAGCAGTCCTGCTAGCGGGAGGGCCGCTCTCGAGCAGTACTTC
TRBD1,NA,TRBJ2-5,TRBV30,CAWRGQSQETQYF,TGTGCCTGGAGGGGACAGTCCCAAGAGACCCAGTACTTC
NA,few,TRBJ2-3,TRBV7-2,CASSSGIDTGLDTQYF,TGTGCCAGCAGCTCCGGGATCGATACAGGGTTAGATACGCAGTATTTT
NA,NA,TRBJ1-1,TRBV9,CASSPGHGGEAFF,TGTGCCAGCAGCCCCGGTCACGGGGGTGAAGCTTTCTTT
TRBD1,NA,TRBJ1-2,TRBV25-1,CASSYSRGQGNYGYTF,TGTGCCAGCAGTTACTCGAGGGGACAGGGTAACTATGGCTACACCTTC
TRBD2,NA,TRBJ2-7,TRBV28,CASRRLAGVYEQYF,TGTGCCAGCAGACGACTAGCGGGAGTTTACGAGCAGTACTTC
TRBD1,NA,TRBJ2-7,TRBV9,CASSVAAGGYDEQYF,TGTGCCAGCAGCGTAGCCGCAGGGGGCTACGACGAGCAGTACTTC
NA,NA,TRBJ2-1,TRBV5-5,CASSLEGDYNEQFF,TGTGCCAGCAGCTTGGAGGGGGACTACAATGAGCAGTTCTTC
TRBD2,NA,TRBJ2-1,TRBV11-2,CASSLRGRGGLNEQFF,TGTGCCAGCAGCTTAAGGGGCCGCGGGGGGCTTAATGAGCAGTTCTTC
TRBD2,NA,TRBJ2-5,TRBV5-1,CASSPGLAAQETQYF,TGCGCCAGCAGCCCGGGACTAGCGGCACAAGAGACCCAGTACTTC
NA,NA,TRBJ2-7,TRBV5-1,CASSLAASLTYEQYF,TGCGCCAGCAGCTTGGCGGCTAGCCTGACCTACGAGCAGTACTTC
NA,once,TRBJ2-2,TRBV7-3,CASTARWRVSGELFF,TGTGCCAGCACCGCCAGATGGAGGGTGTCCGGGGAGCTGTTTTTT
NA,NA,TRBJ2-7,TRBV21-1,CASSKGRDHEQYF,TGTGCCAGCAGCAAGGGGCGGGACCACGAGCAGTACTTC
TRBD1,once,TRBJ2-3,TRBV9,CASSGTGGSTDTQYF,TGTGCCAGCAGCGGGACAGGGGGTAGCACAGATACGCAGTATTTT
NA,NA,TRBJ1-1,TRBV2,CASSLLNTEAFF,TGTGCCAGCAGTCTATTGAACACTGAAGCTTTCTTT
TRBD2,NA,TRBJ2-1,TRBV6-5,CASSYSLAGGQREQFF,TGTGCCAGCAGTTACTCCCTAGCGGGGGGGCAGCGTGAGCAGTTCTTC
TRBD2,NA,TRBJ2-3,TRBV4-3,CASSQDSSGGTDTQYF,TGCGCCAGCAGCCAAGATTCTAGCGGGGGTACAGATACGCAGTATTTT
TRBD2,NA,TRBJ2-3,TRBV2,CASSEARTSGGADTQYF,TGTGCCAGCAGTGAAGCGCGAACTAGCGGGGGGGCAGATACGCAGTATTTT
TRBD2,NA,TRBJ2-3,TRBV5-1,CASSLTSGGLDTQYF,TGCGCCAGCAGCCTCACTAGCGGGGGTTTAGATACGCAGTATTTT
TRBD1,NA,TRBJ1-1,TRBV10-3,CAVGTGPSTEAFF,TGTGCCGTCGGGACAGGGCCTAGCACTGAAGCTTTCTTT
TRBD2,NA,TRBJ2-5,TRBV5-4,CASSPSGGALKTQYF,TGTGCCAGCAGCCCAAGCGGGGGGGCCCTGAAGACCCAGTACTTC
TRBD2,NA,TRBJ2-7,TRBV5-1,CASRREAPRTEQYF,TGCGCCAGCAGGCGGGAGGCCCCAAGGACCGAGCAGTACTTC
NA,NA,TRBJ2-7,TRBV5-1,CASSWASATASEQYF,TGCGCCAGCAGCTGGGCCTCCGCGACAGCCTCCGAGCAGTACTTC
TRBD2,NA,TRBJ2-1,TRBV2,CASSSGPVAGLNEQFF,TGTGCCAGCAGTTCGGGCCCAGTAGCGGGGTTGAATGAGCAGTTCTTC
NA,NA,TRBJ1-5,TRBV19,CASSIGFVGGTEDQPQHF,TGTGCCAGTAGTATCGGGTTCGTTGGGGGCACAGAAGATCAGCCCCAGCATTTT
TRBD1,NA,TRBJ1-6,TRBV7-2,CASSPWTGDSPLHF,TGTGCCAGCAGCCCCTGGACAGGGGATTCACCCCTCCACTTT
NA,NA,TRBJ2-7,TRBV19,CASSITGGDLYEQYF,TGTGCCAGTAGTATAACGGGCGGGGATCTCTACGAGCAGTACTTC
TRBD2,NA,TRBJ2-1,TRBV7-9,CASSSRLAGGYNEQFF,TGTGCCAGCAGCAGCAGACTAGCGGGAGGGTACAATGAGCAGTTCTTC
TRBD1,once,TRBJ2-1,TRBV9,CASSQRGGDRVTHEQFF,TGTGCCAGCAGCCAGCGAGGGGGGGACAGGGTCACCCATGAGCAGTTCTTC
NA,NA,TRBJ2-5,TRBV11-2,CASSFFPTQRQETQYF,TGTGCCAGCAGCTTTTTTCCGACTCAACGACAAGAGACCCAGTACTTC
NA,NA,TRBJ2-3,TRBV13,CASSEVDTQYF,TGTGCCAGCAGCGAGGTAGATACGCAGTATTTT
TRBD2,NA,TRBJ2-1,TRBV5-1,CASSGTSGNNEQFF,TGCGCCAGCAGCGGGACTAGCGGAAACAATGAGCAGTTCTTC
NA,NA,TRBJ1-3,TRBV4-1,CASSQPGGSGNTIYF,TGCGCCAGCAGCCAGCCCGGGGGCTCTGGAAACACCATATATTTT
NA,once,TRBJ1-1,TRBV6-6,CASSRPTSQGGTEAFF,TGTGCCAGCAGTCGCCCTACATCACAGGGCGGCACTGAAGCTTTCTTT
NA,NA,TRBJ1-2,TRBV4-3,CASSQDANSFRGYTF,TGCGCCAGCAGCCAAGATGCAAACAGCTTCAGGGGCTACACCTTC
TRBD2,NA,TRBJ2-3,TRBV7-9,CASSLSASGGDTQYF,TGTGCCAGCAGCTTATCGGCTAGCGGGGGGGATACGCAGTATTTT
TRBD2,once,TRBJ2-5,TRBV28,CASSTWREAGETQYF,TGTGCCAGCAGTACGTGGCGGGAGGCGGGGGAGACCCAGTACTTC
TRBD1,NA,TRBJ2-3,TRBV5-1,CASRQDRADTQYF,TGCGCCAGCAGACAAGACAGGGCAGATACGCAGTATTTT
TRBD1,NA,TRBJ1-1,TRBV2,CASAQDRDTEAFF,TGTGCCAGCGCGCAGGACAGGGACACTGAAGCTTTCTTT
NA,once,TRBJ2-2,TRBV7-2,CASSLGLPSGELFF,TGTGCCAGCAGCTTAGGTCTTCCGTCCGGGGAGCTGTTTTTT
NA,NA,TRBJ1-2,TRBV20-1,CSAGAAYGYTF,TGCAGTGCTGGGGCAGCATATGGCTACACCTTC
NA,NA,TRBJ1-2,TRBV7-9,CASSLPGGLFNYGYTF,TGTGCCAGCAGCTTACCTGGAGGGCTGTTTAACTATGGCTACACCTTC